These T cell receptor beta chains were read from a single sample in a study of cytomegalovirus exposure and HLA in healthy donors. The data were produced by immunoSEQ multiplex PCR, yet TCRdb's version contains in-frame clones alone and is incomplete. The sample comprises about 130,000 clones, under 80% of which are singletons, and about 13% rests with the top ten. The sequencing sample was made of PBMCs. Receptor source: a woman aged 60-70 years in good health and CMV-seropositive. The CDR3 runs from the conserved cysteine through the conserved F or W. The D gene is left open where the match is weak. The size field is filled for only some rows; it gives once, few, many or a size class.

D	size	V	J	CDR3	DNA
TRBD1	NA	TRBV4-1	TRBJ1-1	CASSQFQGANSGTEAFF	TGCGCCAGCAGCCAGTTTCAGGGGGCTAATTCGGGCACTGAAGCTTTCTTT
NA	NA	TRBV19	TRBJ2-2	CASSNRNTGELFF	TGTGCCAGTAGTAATAGGAACACCGGGGAGCTGTTTTTT
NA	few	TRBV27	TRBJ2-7	CASSGLGSEQYF	TGTGCCAGCAGTGGATTGGGGAGCGAGCAGTACTTC
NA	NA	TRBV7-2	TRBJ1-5	CASSIRQNQPQHF	TGTGCCAGCAGCATACGACAGAATCAGCCCCAGCATTTT
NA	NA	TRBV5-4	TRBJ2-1	CASSLDSYSSYNEQFF	TGTGCCAGCAGCTTGGACAGTTATTCTTCCTACAATGAGCAGTTCTTC
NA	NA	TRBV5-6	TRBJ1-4	CASSRSRREKLFF	TGTGCCAGCAGCCGCTCTCGGAGGGAAAAACTGTTTTTT
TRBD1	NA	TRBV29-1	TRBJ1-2	CGLRQGQGEVDGYTF	TGCGGCCTAAGACAGGGACAGGGGGAAGTCGATGGCTACACCTTC
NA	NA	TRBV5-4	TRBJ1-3	CASSLELSGNTIYF	TGTGCCAGCAGCTTGGAACTCTCTGGAAACACCATATATTTT
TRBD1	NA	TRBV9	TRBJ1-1	CASSVNSLTGGTEAFF	TGTGCCAGCAGCGTAAACTCCCTGACAGGGGGTACTGAAGCTTTCTTT
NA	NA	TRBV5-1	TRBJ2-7	CASSPRTDSYEQYF	TGCGCCAGCAGCCCTCGGACAGATTCCTACGAGCAGTACTTC
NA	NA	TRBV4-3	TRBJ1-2	CASSHELHDSSYGYTF	TGCGCCAGCAGCCACGAACTTCACGACAGCTCCTATGGCTACACCTTC
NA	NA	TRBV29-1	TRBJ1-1	CSVLVVNTEAFF	TGCAGCGTCCTCGTCGTGAACACTGAAGCTTTCTTT
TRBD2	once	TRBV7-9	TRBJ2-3	CASSYNPGTSNTDTQYF	TGTGCCAGCAGCTACAACCCCGGGACTAGCAACACAGATACGCAGTATTTT
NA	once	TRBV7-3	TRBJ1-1	CASSLSAMNTEAFF	TGTGCCAGCAGCTTATCAGCGATGAACACTGAAGCTTTCTTT
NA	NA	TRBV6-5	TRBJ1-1	CASSYSILGDTEAFF	TGTGCCAGCAGTTACTCGATTCTGGGAGACACTGAAGCTTTCTTT
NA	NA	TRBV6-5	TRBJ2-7	CASSHRPDYSYEQYF	TGTGCCAGCAGTCATCGGCCGGACTACTCCTACGAGCAGTACTTC
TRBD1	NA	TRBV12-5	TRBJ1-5	CASGLDTGDQPQHF	TGTGCTAGTGGTTTAGACACAGGGGATCAGCCCCAGCATTTT
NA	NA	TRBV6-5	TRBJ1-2	CASSYSYNYGYTF	TGTGCCAGCAGTTACAGCTACAACTATGGCTACACCTTC
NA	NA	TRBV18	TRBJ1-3	CASSPSFGNSRSGNTIYF	TGTGCCAGCTCACCCTCGTTCGGTAATTCTCGCTCTGGAAACACCATATATTTT
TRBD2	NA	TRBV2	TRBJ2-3	CASSDWLAGDTDTQYF	TGTGCCAGCAGTGATTGGTTAGCGGGGGACACAGATACGCAGTATTTT
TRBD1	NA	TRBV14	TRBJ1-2	CASSQGGTVANYGYTF	TGTGCCAGCAGCCAAGGGGGGACAGTAGCCAACTATGGCTACACCTTC
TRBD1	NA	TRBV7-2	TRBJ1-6	CASSLATGILHF	TGTGCCAGCAGCTTAGCGACAGGGATTCTCCACTTT
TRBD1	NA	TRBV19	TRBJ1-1	CASCFQGANTEAFF	TGTGCCAGCTGTTTTCAGGGGGCGAACACTGAAGCTTTCTTT
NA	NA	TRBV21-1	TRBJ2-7	CASSKDQTVAYEQYF	TGTGCCAGCAGCAAAGATCAAACTGTAGCCTACGAGCAGTACTTC
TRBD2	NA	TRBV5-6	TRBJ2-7	CASSLESSGGLSYEQYF	TGTGCCAGCAGCTTGGAGTCTAGCGGGGGCCTCTCCTACGAGCAGTACTTC
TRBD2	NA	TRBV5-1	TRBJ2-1	CASSLAKTSGRAINEQFF	TGCGCCAGCAGCTTGGCCAAGACTAGCGGGAGGGCCATCAATGAGCAGTTCTTC
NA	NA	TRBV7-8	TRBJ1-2	CASSLDVNYGYTF	TGTGCCAGCAGCTTAGATGTAAACTATGGCTACACCTTC
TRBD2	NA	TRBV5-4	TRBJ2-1	CASSFKTSGAIYNEQFF	TGTGCCAGCAGTTTCAAGACTAGCGGGGCAATCTACAATGAGCAGTTCTTC
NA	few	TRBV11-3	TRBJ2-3	CASSLGGSSGGTDTQYF	TGTGCCAGCAGCTTAGGCGGGTCGAGCGGAGGCACAGATACGCAGTATTTT
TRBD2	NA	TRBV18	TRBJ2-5	CASSPGGQETQYF	TGTGCCAGCTCACCGGGGGGGCAAGAGACCCAGTACTTC
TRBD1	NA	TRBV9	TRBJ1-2	CASSVNWDRASGYTF	TGTGCCAGCAGCGTAAATTGGGACAGGGCGAGTGGCTACACCTTC